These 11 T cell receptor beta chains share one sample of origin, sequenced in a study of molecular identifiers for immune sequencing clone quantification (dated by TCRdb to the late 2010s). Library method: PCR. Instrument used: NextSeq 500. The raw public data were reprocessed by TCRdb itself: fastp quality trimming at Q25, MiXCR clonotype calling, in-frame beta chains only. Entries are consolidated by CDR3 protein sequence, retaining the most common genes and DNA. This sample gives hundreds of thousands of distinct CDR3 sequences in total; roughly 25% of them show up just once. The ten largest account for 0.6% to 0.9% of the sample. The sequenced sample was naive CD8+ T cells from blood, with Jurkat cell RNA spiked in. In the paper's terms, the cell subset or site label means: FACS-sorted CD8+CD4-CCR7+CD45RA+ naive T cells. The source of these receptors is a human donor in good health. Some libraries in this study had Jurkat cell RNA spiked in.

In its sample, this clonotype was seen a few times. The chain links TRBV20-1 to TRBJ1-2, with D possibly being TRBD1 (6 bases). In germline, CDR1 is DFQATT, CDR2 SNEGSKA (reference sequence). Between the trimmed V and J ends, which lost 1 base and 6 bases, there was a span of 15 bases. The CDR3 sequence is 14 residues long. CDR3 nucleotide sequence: TGCAGTGCTAGAGCCACAGGGATTTTAGATGGCTACACCTTC. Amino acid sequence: CSARATGILDGYTF.

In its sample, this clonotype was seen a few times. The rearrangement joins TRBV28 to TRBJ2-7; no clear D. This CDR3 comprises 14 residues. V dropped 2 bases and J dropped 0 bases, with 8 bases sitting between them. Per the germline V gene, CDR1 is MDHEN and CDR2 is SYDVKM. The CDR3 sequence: CASSLRLPSYEQYF. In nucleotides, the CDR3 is TGTGCCAGCAGTTTACGGCTGCCCTCCTACGAGCAGTACTTC. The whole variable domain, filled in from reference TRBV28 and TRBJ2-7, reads DVKVTQSSRYLVKRTGEKVFLECVQDMDHENMFWYRQDPGLGLRLIYFSYDVKMKEKGDIPEGYSVSREKKERFSLILESASTNQTSMYLCASSLRLPSYEQYFGPGTRLTVT.

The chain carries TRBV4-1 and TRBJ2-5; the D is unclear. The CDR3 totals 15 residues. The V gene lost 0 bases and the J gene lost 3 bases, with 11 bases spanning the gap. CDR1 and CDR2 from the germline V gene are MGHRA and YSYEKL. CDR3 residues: CASSQDVALKETQYF. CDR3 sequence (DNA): TGCGCCAGCAGCCAAGATGTGGCTTTAAAAGAGACCCAGTACTTC.

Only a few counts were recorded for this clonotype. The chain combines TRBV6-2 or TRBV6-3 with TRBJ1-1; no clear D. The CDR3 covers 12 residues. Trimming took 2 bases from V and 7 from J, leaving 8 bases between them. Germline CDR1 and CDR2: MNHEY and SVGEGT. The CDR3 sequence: CASSYGTHEAFF. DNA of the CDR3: TGTGCCAGCAGTTACGGTACACATGAAGCTTTCTTT.

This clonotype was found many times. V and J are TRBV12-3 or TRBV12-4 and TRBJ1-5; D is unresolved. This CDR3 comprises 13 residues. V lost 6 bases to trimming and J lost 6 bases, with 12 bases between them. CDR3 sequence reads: CASSHQTGQPQHF. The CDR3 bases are TGTGCCAGCAGCCACCAGACCGGTCAGCCCCAGCATTTT.

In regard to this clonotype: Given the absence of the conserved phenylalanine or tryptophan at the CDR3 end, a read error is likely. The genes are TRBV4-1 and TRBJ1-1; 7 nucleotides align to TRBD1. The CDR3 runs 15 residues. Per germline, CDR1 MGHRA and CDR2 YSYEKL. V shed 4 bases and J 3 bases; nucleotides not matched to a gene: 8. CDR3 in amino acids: CASSPLSTGDTEAFL. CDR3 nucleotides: TGCGCCAGCAGCCCTTTATCTACAGGGGACACTGAAGCTTTCCTT.

The CDR3 sequence is CASSQQGGEETQYF. CDR3 in DNA: TGCGCCAGCAGCCAACAGGGGGGGGAAGAGACCCAGTACTTC. The rearrangement uses TRBV4-3 and TRBJ2-5; the D call may be TRBD1 or TRBD2 (7 bases each). The CDR3 totals 14 residues. V was clipped by 2 bases and J by 3 bases, with 10 bases between them. CDR1 and CDR2 from the germline V gene are LGHNA and YSLEER.

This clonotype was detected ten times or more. The CDR3 region is CASSRFTGTQETQYF. CDR3 sequence (DNA): TGTGCCAGCAGTCGATTTACCGGGACTCAAGAGACCCAGTACTTC. The rearrangement uses TRBV6-5 and TRBJ2-5; D is possibly TRBD2 (6 bases). The CDR3 extends over 15 amino acids. The germline CDR1 and CDR2 sequences are MNHEY and SVGAGI. Trimming left V 5 bases short and J 2 bases short, with 15 bases between.

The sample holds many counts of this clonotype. CDR3 amino acids: CASSRGTGENTEAFF. In DNA form, the CDR3 reads TGTGCCAGCAGCAGAGGGACAGGGGAGAACACTGAAGCTTTCTTT. The chain uses TRBV7-9 and TRBJ1-1, with 10 bases aligning to TRBD1. CDR1 is SEHNR, CDR2 FQNEAQ, per germline (reference sequence). The length of the CDR3 is 15 residues. The ends lost 5 bases at V and 1 base at J; junction bases unmatched: 4.

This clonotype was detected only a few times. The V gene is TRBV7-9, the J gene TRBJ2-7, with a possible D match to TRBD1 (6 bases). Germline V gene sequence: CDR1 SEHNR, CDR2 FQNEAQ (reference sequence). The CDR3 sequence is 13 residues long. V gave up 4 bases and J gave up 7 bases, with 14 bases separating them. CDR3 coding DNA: TGTGCCAGCAGCTCCCGGGACAACCTTGAGCAGTACTTC. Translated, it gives CASSSRDNLEQYF.

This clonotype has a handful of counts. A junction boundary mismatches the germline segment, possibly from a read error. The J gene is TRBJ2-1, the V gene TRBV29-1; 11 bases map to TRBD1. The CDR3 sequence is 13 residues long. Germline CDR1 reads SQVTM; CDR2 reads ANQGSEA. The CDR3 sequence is CSVDRGQGELSVF. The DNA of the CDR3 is TGCAGCGTTGATCGGGGACAGGGGGAGTTATCGGTCTTC.